The 17 T cell receptor beta chains reported below all come from one sample, sequenced in a study of molecular identifiers for immune sequencing clone quantification. TCRdb re-derived calls from the PCR reads in MiXCR, one entry per CDR3 protein. Here the sample spans tens of thousands of distinct CDR3 sequences, around 25% being singletons. The sequenced material came from naive CD8+ T cells from blood, with Jurkat cell RNA spiked in. Subset: FACS-sorted CD8+CD4-CCR7+CD45RA+ naive T cells. Every receptor here comes from a human donor in good health. Some libraries in this study had Jurkat cell RNA spiked in.

The V call is TRBV7-9, the J call TRBJ1-2, with 7 bases fitting TRBD1. Losses at the gene ends were 2 bases for V and 3 bases for J; bases not matched to a gene: 9. The CDR3 covers 16 residues. CDR1 SEHNR and CDR2 FQNEAQ come from the germline V gene (reference sequence). The CDR3 coding sequence is TGTGCCAGCAGCTTACCAAGAACAGGGGAAGACTATGGCTACACCTTC. Translating it yields CASSLPRTGEDYGYTF.

The chain uses TRBV7-2 and TRBJ2-1, with no clear D. V was shortened by 5 bases and J by 8 bases, with 19 bases between the two germline ends. The CDR3 runs 15 residues. Germline CDR1 and CDR2: SGHTA and FQGNSA. This chain's CDR3 is CASSDGSRLSHEQFF. Written as DNA, the CDR3 is TGTGCCAGCAGCGACGGGTCTCGTCTCTCCCATGAGCAGTTCTTC.

This clonotype was seen many times. The rearrangement joins TRBV4-2 to TRBJ1-1; D gene ambiguous. CDR3 length: 16 amino acids. V gave up 4 bases and J gave up 0 bases, with 15 bases separating them. CDR1 and CDR2 from the germline V gene are LGHNA and YNFKEQ. The CDR3 here is CASSPSLSALNTEAFF. In DNA, the CDR3 is TGTGCCAGCAGCCCTTCGTTAAGCGCCTTGAACACTGAAGCTTTCTTT.

This clonotype was detected many times. The rearrangement uses TRBV5-4 and TRBJ1-1, with TRBD1 matching 8 bases. J gave up 4 bases and V 4 bases, and 9 bases lay outside the gene matches. In germline, CDR1 is SGHNT, CDR2 YYREEE (reference sequence). The CDR3 covers 15 residues. The CDR3 is CASSEYPGGVTEAFF. The CDR3, as DNA: TGTGCCAGCAGCGAATACCCAGGGGGCGTCACTGAAGCTTTCTTT.

There are a few counts of this clonotype. The chain is built from TRBV28 and TRBJ1-1; tentatively, D is TRBD1 (5 bases). Trimming removed 2 bases from V and 10 bases from J, with 23 bases in between. The CDR3 is made up of 16 amino acids. The V gene's germline CDR1 is MDHEN and CDR2 SYDVKM. The CDR3 nucleotides read TGTGCCAGCAGTTTAGGAACCAGGGAGATAATTCTTGGAGCTTTCTTT. It yields the protein CASSLGTREIILGAFF.

This clonotype was recorded at least ten times. The V and J genes are TRBV6-1 and TRBJ2-7, with D possibly matching TRBD1 (6 bases). V was shortened by 4 bases and J by 0 bases, with 13 bases between the two germline ends. CDR3 length: 15 amino acids. Germline loops: CDR1 MNHNS, CDR2 SASEGT. CDR3: CASSALDSSSYEQYF. The CDR3 nucleotides read TGTGCCAGCAGTGCCCTGGACAGCAGCTCCTACGAGCAGTACTTC.

The chain links TRBV4-3 to TRBJ2-2; perhaps TRBD2 as D (6 bases). Per the germline V gene, CDR1 is LGHNA and CDR2 is YSLEER. Trimming cost V 1 base and J 3 bases, with 12 bases left between them. The length of the CDR3 is 16 residues. Here the CDR3 reads CASSQGGLTYTGELFF. The CDR3 DNA reads as TGCGCCAGCAGCCAAGGGGGACTTACATACACCGGGGAGCTGTTTTTT.

This clonotype has more than one count but fewer than ten. This chain joins TRBV6-8 and TRBJ2-2; the D gene is possibly TRBD1 (5 bases). The CDR3 is made up of 16 amino acids. Trimming took 0 bases from V and 2 from J, leaving 10 bases between them. The V gene's germline CDR1 is MNHGY and CDR2 SAAAGT. As DNA, the CDR3 is TGTGCCAGCAGTTACTCGGGTAGGGGAAACACCGGGGAGCTGTTTTTT. This sequence encodes CASSYSGRGNTGELFF.

A remark on this clonotype: This could be a read error, since a much larger clone is one nucleotide away. The V call is TRBV5-1, the J call TRBJ1-5; D uncertain. The CDR3 has 18 residues. The germline CDR1 and CDR2 sequences are SGHRS and YFSETQ. The CDR3 here is CASSLVPRAYDSNQPRHF. The CDR3 coding sequence is TGCGCCAGCAGCTTGGTACCCCGGGCCTACGATAGCAATCAGCCCCGGCATTTT.

This clonotype was counted at least ten times. The rearrangement uses TRBV18 and TRBJ2-3; 7 bases are shared with TRBD2. Germline V gene sequence: CDR1 KGHSH, CDR2 LQKENI. The CDR3 covers 17 residues. V trimming: 2 bases; J trimming: 4 bases; junction bases outside the gene matches: 12. The CDR3 loop reads CASSPSTSEWFPDTQYF. The CDR3 DNA is TGTGCCAGCTCACCAAGTACTAGCGAATGGTTCCCAGATACGCAGTATTTT.

In this sample, this clonotype turned up many times. The V gene is TRBV12-5, the J gene TRBJ1-5; no clear D gene. The V end lost 7 bases, the J end lost 6 bases, and 10 bases lay between the germline ends. The germline V gene encodes CDR1 LGHNT and CDR2 FRNRAP. The CDR3 length is 12 residues. CDR3: CASAYAGQPQHF. CDR3 in DNA: TGTGCTAGTGCCTACGCGGGTCAGCCCCAGCATTTT.

This clonotype was observed many times. The genes are TRBV12-5 and TRBJ2-7; D uncertain. The length of the CDR3 is 13 residues. Per germline, CDR1 LGHNT and CDR2 FRNRAP. V gave up 5 bases and J gave up 2 bases, with 10 bases separating them. CDR3 in DNA: TGTGCTAGTGGTGGCCCGTGGCCCTACGAGCAGTACTTC. Translating it yields CASGGPWPYEQYF.

Of note for this clonotype: The junction and the germline gene differ at one end; a read error may be behind it. The V and J genes are TRBV4-3 and TRBJ2-1; 8 bases align to TRBD2. The length of the CDR3 is 17 residues. The germline CDR1 and CDR2 sequences are LGHNA and YSLEER. The chain's CDR3 is CARSQDRAGGAYNEQFF. The CDR3 bases are TGCGCCCGCAGCCAAGATCGCGCGGGGGGTGCTTACAATGAGCAGTTCTTC.

Regarding this clonotype: A much larger clone lies one base from this, so it may be a read error. The genes are TRBV13 and TRBJ2-7, with 9 positions matching TRBD2. Germline V CDR1 and CDR2: PRHDT, FYEKMQ (reference sequence). The CDR3 is made up of 12 amino acids. The CDR3 DNA reads TGTACCAGCGGGGGGCTCGCCTACGAGCAGTACTTC. It is translated as CTSGGLAYEQYF.

The CDR3 protein is CASNLGHSGYQPQHF. CDR3 sequence (DNA): TGTGCCAGTAATTTAGGACATTCGGGGTATCAGCCCCAGCATTTT. The chain employs TRBV19 and TRBJ1-5, with D tentatively TRBD1 (5 bases). Trimming stripped 7 bases from V and 5 bases from J, with 18 bases between. CDR1 and CDR2 (germline): LNHDA, SQIVND (reference sequence). This CDR3 region has 15 residues.

This clonotype was counted only a few times. This sequence joins TRBV15 and TRBJ2-5, with TRBD2 identical over 14 bases. The V segment lost 5 bases and the J segment 4 bases; nucleotides outside the gene matches: 6. This CDR3 contains 16 residues. The germline CDR1 and CDR2 sequences are LNHNV and YYDKDF (reference sequence). CDR3 sequence: CATSHGLAGGLETQYF. The CDR3 nucleotides read TGTGCCACCAGCCACGGACTAGCGGGGGGTTTAGAGACCCAGTACTTC.

Points on this clonotype: A read error may explain this, as a much larger clone is one base away. The V gene is TRBV5-6, the J gene TRBJ1-5; TRBD1 matches 7 bases. Trimming removed 2 bases from V and 7 bases from J; junction bases left unmatched: 3. The CDR3 loop spans 13 amino acids. Germline values: CDR1 SGHDT, CDR2 YYEEEE. CDR3: CASSLSRGQPQHF. CDR3 nucleotides: TGTGCCAGCAGCTTATCCAGGGGGCAGCCCCAGCATTTT.